This TCR beta chain was captured by sequencing in a study of identical twins. To note about this clonotype: Antigen unknown.

Study outcomes and limitations: Among monozygotic twins, out-of-frame TCR alpha sharing exceeded what models predicted. In zero-insertion analyses, partial confounding could arise from invariant MAIT and iNKT cells.

The CDR3 has 14 amino acids. The V gene lost 2 bases and the J gene lost 1 base, with 8 bases spanning the gap. One entry per CDR3 protein, called by TCRdb with MiXCR from the 5' RACE reads. The sample has over 500,000 distinct CDR3 sequences; roughly a fifth are singletons. This sample also appeared in a second study, on T cells expressing NK-cell markers. In that study: Most of the eight sequenced donors tested HCMV-seropositive; one tested seronegative. HCMV specificity was not established for the expanded NKG2C+ T cell clones.

The chain has TRBV12-3 or TRBV12-4 and TRBJ1-1; maybe TRBD1 (6 bases). The clonotype originates from a woman aged 18-29 years in good health. Sequenced material: CD4+ T cells sorted from blood. The CDR3 DNA reads as TGTGCCAGCAGTTTATTCAGGGGGAACACTGAAGCTTTCTTT. Translated, it gives CASSLFRGNTEAFF.